A single sample gave rise to the 27 T cell receptor beta chains below, sequenced in a study of CD8 T cells in Susac syndrome. Reverse transcription used roughly 0.5 to 1 ug RNA and random hexamers. MiXCR, run by TCRdb on the immunoSEQ multiplex PCR reads, gives a single entry per CDR3 protein. Of about 150,000 distinct CDR3 sequences in the sample, 90% to 95% were seen once. The source material was CD8+ T cells from PBMCs. The receptor source for this set is a human donor with multiple sclerosis.

V is TRBV20-1 and J is TRBJ1-1, with 9 bases fitting TRBD1. There are 13 residues in the CDR3. J lost 7 bases, V lost 3 bases, and 6 bases had no gene match. Germline V gene data show CDR1 as DFQATT and CDR2 as SNEGSKA (reference sequence). CDR3 loop: CSASRTGDVEAFF. CDR3 sequence (DNA): TGCAGTGCTAGCCGGACAGGGGACGTTGAAGCTTTCTTT.

V and J are TRBV4-1 and TRBJ1-1, with D possibly being TRBD1 (5 bases). Trimming removed 0 bases from V and 0 bases from J, with 11 bases in between. The CDR3 length is 16 residues. Germline lookup yields CDR1 MGHRA and CDR2 YSYEKL. DNA for the CDR3: TGCGCCAGCAGCCAAGATCTAGGGGCCATGAACACTGAAGCTTTCTTT. The encoded protein is CASSQDLGAMNTEAFF.

The chain employs TRBV7-2 and TRBJ2-7, with a possible D match to TRBD2 (7 bases). Trimming shortened V by 3 bases and J by 3 bases, and 12 bases separated the two germline ends. Germline-derived CDR1 and CDR2 are SGHTA and FQGNSA. The CDR3 has 14 residues. The chain's CDR3 is CASSLWRGHYEQYF. The CDR3 coding sequence is TGTGCCAGCAGCTTGTGGCGGGGGCACTACGAGCAGTACTTC.

The count of this clonotype is one. The chain combines TRBV18 with TRBJ1-2; possibly TRBD1 for D (6 bases). This CDR3 comprises 15 residues. CDR1 is KGHSH, CDR2 LQKENI, per germline. V lost 3 bases and J lost 6, with 17 bases in between. The CDR3 loop is CASSPNGAGEDGYTF. The CDR3 DNA reads TGTGCCAGCTCACCTAACGGGGCAGGGGAGGATGGCTACACCTTC.

The rearrangement links TRBV29-1 to TRBJ2-1, with a weak D call TRBD2 (6 bases). With 7 bases removed from V and 3 bases from J, the gap between germline ends came to 22 bases. The CDR3 contains 16 residues. CDR1 SQVTM and CDR2 ANQGSEA come from the germline V gene. For the CDR3, the DNA is TGCAGCGCCCAAGGGTCCGGGACGGGGGACTACAATGAGCAGTTCTTC. Its translation is CSAQGSGTGDYNEQFF.

V gene TRBV9 combines with J gene TRBJ2-1, with D perhaps assigned TRBD1 or TRBD2 (5 bases each). Trimming cost V 0 bases and J 9 bases, with 10 bases left between them. The CDR3 has 13 amino acids. The germline CDR1 and CDR2 sequences are SGDLS and YYNGEE. The CDR3 protein is CASSVGAGTEQFF. For the CDR3, the DNA is TGTGCCAGCAGCGTAGGGGCAGGGACTGAGCAGTTCTTC.

The chain is built from TRBV6-2 or TRBV6-3 and TRBJ1-1; the D gene is possibly TRBD1 (5 bases). Germline V gene sequence: CDR1 MNHEY, CDR2 SVGEGT. The CDR3 length is 11 residues. V lost 11 bases and J 4 bases, leaving 11 bases between the germline ends. The CDR3 DNA sequence: TGTGCCTGCGGTCAGGGCACTGAAGCTTTCTTT. Translated: CACGQGTEAFF.

This sequence joins TRBV30 and TRBJ1-1; D unresolved. The CDR3 runs 12 residues. In germline, CDR1 is GTSNPN, CDR2 SVGIG (reference sequence). V was cut by 0 bases and J by 5 bases, with 7 bases left in between. As DNA, the CDR3 is TGTGCCTGGAGTGTCGGGTGGACTGAAGCTTTCTTT. Protein sequence: CAWSVGWTEAFF.

V is TRBV19 and J is TRBJ2-7; tentatively, D is TRBD1 (5 bases). The V end lost 5 bases, the J end lost 6 bases, and 14 bases lay between the germline ends. Looked up from germline, CDR1 is LNHDA and CDR2 is SQIVND (reference sequence). The CDR3 consists of 13 residues. CDR3 in amino acids: CASSPGLRSEQYF. The CDR3 DNA reads as TGTGCCAGTAGTCCAGGGTTGAGGAGCGAGCAGTACTTC. Combining the CDR3 with reference TRBV19 and TRBJ2-7 gives the whole variable domain DGGITQSPKYLFRKEGQNVTLSCEQNLNHDAMYWYRQDPGQGLRLIYYSQIVNDFQKGDIAEGYSVSREKKESFPLTVTSAQKNPTAFYLCASSPGLRSEQYFGPGTRLTVT.

This chain connects TRBV7-9 to TRBJ1-2; TRBD1 aligns across 7 bases. There are 13 residues in the CDR3. Germline V gives CDR1 SEHNR, CDR2 FQNEAQ (reference sequence). After removal of 5 bases from V and 4 bases from J, the junction contained 4 bases not matched to a gene. The CDR3 region is CASSGGQFYGYTF. DNA of the CDR3: TGTGCCAGCAGCGGGGGACAGTTCTATGGCTACACCTTC.

CDR3 sequence: CASSSDQDRGRGQYF. As DNA, the CDR3 is TGTGCCAGCAGCTCCGACCAGGACAGGGGGAGGGGGCAGTACTTC. The genes are TRBV13 and TRBJ2-7; 10 nucleotides agree with TRBD1. There are 15 residues in the CDR3. Germline CDR1 is PRHDT and CDR2 is FYEKMQ (reference sequence). Losses at the gene ends were 4 bases for V and 9 bases for J; bases not matched to a gene: 12.

This clonotype has a single count. CDR3 nucleotides: TGTGCCAGCAGCTTAGACCGGGAGCAGTTCTTC. Translated: CASSLDREQFF. This chain joins TRBV7-2 and TRBJ2-1; D unclear. This CDR3 contains 11 residues. Germline CDR1 SGHTA, CDR2 FQGNSA. V lost 1 base and J 10 bases, leaving 5 bases between the germline ends.

This clonotype showed up just once. The chain is built from TRBV24-1 and TRBJ2-7, with a possible D match to TRBD1 (6 bases). Germline values: CDR1 KGHDR, CDR2 SFDVKD. Trimming pared 2 bases from V and 6 bases from J, leaving 19 bases between. The CDR3 extends over 16 amino acids. The CDR3 loop reads CATSDSPDSRAVEQYF. The CDR3 nucleotides are TGTGCCACCAGTGATTCCCCGGACAGCCGGGCGGTCGAGCAGTACTTC.

The chain carries TRBV7-9 and TRBJ2-2; no clear D. The CDR3 length is 16 residues. The germline CDR1 and CDR2 sequences are SEHNR and FQNEAQ (reference sequence). Trimming stripped 1 base from V and 1 base from J, with 10 bases between. The CDR3 DNA reads TGTGCCAGCAGCTTAGGGGAAGGGAAGAACACCGGGGAGCTGTTTTTT. Translating it yields CASSLGEGKNTGELFF.

The chain has TRBV14 and TRBJ1-1; D unresolved. The V end was cut by 4 bases, the J end by 6 bases, with 9 bases between. The CDR3 length is 12 residues. CDR1 is SGHDN, CDR2 FVKESK, per germline. This CDR3 reads CASSPTAAEAFF. Here the CDR3 DNA reads TGTGCCAGCAGCCCGACGGCGGCTGAAGCTTTCTTT.

CDR3 in amino acids: CASSQGQEGEAFF. The CDR3 region has the DNA TGCGCCAGCAGCCAAGGACAGGAAGGTGAAGCTTTCTTT. The chain recombines TRBV4-1 with TRBJ1-1; tentatively, D is TRBD1 (6 bases). The CDR3 has 13 amino acids. V was trimmed by 1 base and J by 7 bases, leaving 10 bases between them. Germline loops: CDR1 MGHRA, CDR2 YSYEKL.

The chain employs TRBV5-5 and TRBJ2-1, with D possibly TRBD2 on 7 matching bases. Germline V CDR1 and CDR2: SGHKS, YYEKEE (reference sequence). This CDR3 is built from 15 residues. The ends were cut back, 3 bases at V and 4 bases at J, with 14 bases in the middle. The CDR3 sequence: CASSSRGLLYNEQFF. The CDR3 DNA follows: TGTGCCAGCAGCTCGCGGGGGCTCTTATACAATGAGCAGTTCTTC.

The chain couples TRBV2 to TRBJ2-7; 8 bases fit TRBD1. The CDR3 has 13 amino acids. Trimming at V came to 8 bases and at J to 2 bases, leaving 5 bases not matched to a gene. Germline-derived CDR1 and CDR2 are SNHLY and FYNNEI. CDR3 in amino acids: CASGSTGAYEQYF. The CDR3 coding sequence is TGTGCCAGCGGTTCGACAGGGGCCTACGAGCAGTACTTC.

The chain is built from TRBV5-6 and TRBJ2-2, with D tentatively TRBD1 (5 bases). CDR1 and CDR2 (germline): SGHDT, YYEEEE. This CDR3 contains 12 residues. The ends were cut back, 4 bases at V and 6 bases at J, with 7 bases in the middle. Here the CDR3 reads CASSTGSGELFF. In DNA, the CDR3 is TGTGCCAGCAGCACAGGTTCCGGGGAGCTGTTTTTT.

The chain couples TRBV27 to TRBJ2-7; the D gene is possibly TRBD2 (6 bases). CDR1 MNHEY and CDR2 SMNVEV come from the germline V gene (reference sequence). CDR3 length equals 14 residues. Trimming removed 6 bases from V and 4 bases from J, with 16 bases in between. In DNA form, the CDR3 reads TGTGCCAGCAGCATCAGTGAGGAGGGTTACGAGCAGTACTTC. Its protein product is CASSISEEGYEQYF.

The V call is TRBV4-3, the J call TRBJ1-1; possibly TRBD1 for D (5 bases). This CDR3 contains 20 residues. Germline V gene sequence: CDR1 LGHNA, CDR2 YSLEER. V lost 0 bases and J 0 bases, leaving 23 bases between the germline ends. This CDR3 is CASSQDPPFERGGMNTEAFF. CDR3 in DNA: TGCGCCAGCAGCCAAGATCCCCCCTTCGAACGGGGGGGGATGAACACTGAAGCTTTCTTT.

This chain uses TRBV20-1 with TRBJ1-1; 9 nucleotides line up with TRBD1. Per germline, CDR1 DFQATT and CDR2 SNEGSKA (reference sequence). The length of the CDR3 is 14 residues. Trimming at V came to 3 bases and at J to 5 bases, leaving 7 bases not matched to a gene. The CDR3 is CSASNRGRGTEAFF. The CDR3 region has the DNA TGCAGTGCTAGTAACAGGGGGCGCGGGACTGAAGCTTTCTTT.

To note about this clonotype: Relative to the germline gene, one junction end is altered; a read error may explain this. The genes are TRBV2 and TRBJ2-5, with D unclear. The CDR3 is 10 amino acids. CDR1 and CDR2 from the germline V gene are SNHLY and FYNNEI. The CDR3 sequence: CASSEGQANF. The DNA of the CDR3 is TGTGCCAGCAGTGAAGGGCAGGCGAACTTC.

This chain uses TRBV7-9 with TRBJ2-7; 8 positions agree with TRBD1. This CDR3 is built from 14 residues. The V gene end was trimmed by 1 base and the J gene end by 5 bases; junction bases not matched to a gene: 4. CDR1 SEHNR and CDR2 FQNEAQ come from the germline V gene (reference sequence). The chain's CDR3 is CASSLGTGINEQYF. The CDR3 DNA is TGTGCCAGCAGCTTAGGGACAGGGATAAACGAGCAGTACTTC.

The chain carries TRBV5-1 and TRBJ2-1; perhaps TRBD2 as D (7 bases). The CDR3 has 11 amino acids. Germline loops: CDR1 SGHRS, CDR2 YFSETQ. V gave up 4 bases and J gave up 12 bases, with 11 bases separating them. This chain's CDR3 is CASSPGGRQFF. CDR3 sequence (DNA): TGCGCCAGCAGCCCGGGGGGCCGGCAGTTCTTC.

The chain couples TRBV2 to TRBJ2-5; the match to TRBD1 covers 7 bases. Per germline, CDR1 SNHLY and CDR2 FYNNEI. The CDR3 extends over 15 amino acids. V shed 5 bases, J shed 0 bases, and the junction held 6 bases outside the gene matches. In nucleotides, the CDR3 is TGTGCCAGCAGTCGCTACGGACAGGACCAAGAGACCCAGTACTTC. This sequence encodes CASSRYGQDQETQYF.

This sequence joins TRBV7-8 and TRBJ2-7; 10 bases agree with TRBD1. The germline V gene has CDR1 SGHVS and CDR2 FQNEAQ. Trimming at V came to 10 bases and at J to 3 bases, leaving 9 bases not matched to a gene. This CDR3 contains 14 residues. The CDR3, as DNA: TGTGCCATCTTTCTAGGGACAGGGGTCTACGAGCAGTACTTC. This encodes CAIFLGTGVYEQYF.